This T cell receptor beta chain was retrieved from a study of T-cell memory formation after mild COVID-19. Overall study findings and caveats: Clonal second-wave expansions that peaked on day 37 had unconfirmed SARS-CoV-2 specificity. Pre-infection memory harbored some responding clones, suggesting cross-reactive memory joined.

In this sample, this clonotype turned up a few times. Its antigen is as yet unknown. Germline CDR1 and CDR2: SGHNT and YYREEE (reference sequence). CDR3 length equals 15 residues. The V gene end was trimmed by 3 bases and the J gene end by 5 bases; junction bases not matched to a gene: 9. TCRdb reprocessed the 5' RACE reads with MiXCR, giving one entry per CDR3 protein. Altogether more than 450,000 distinct CDR3 sequences are present, about a sixth being singletons, with the ten largest covering approximately 12%. The sequence was collected from an adult woman who had mild COVID-19 (a few samples of this study predate the infection). Cell type and time point are not known. Sequencing was carried out using PBMCs or a T cell subset sorted from them (not recorded which). J is TRBJ2-7 and V is TRBV5-4, with 9 nucleotides matching TRBD1. In DNA form, the CDR3 reads TGTGCCAGCAGCTCAACCGCGGGACAGGGTCACGAGCAGTACTTC. Residues: CASSSTAGQGHEQYF.